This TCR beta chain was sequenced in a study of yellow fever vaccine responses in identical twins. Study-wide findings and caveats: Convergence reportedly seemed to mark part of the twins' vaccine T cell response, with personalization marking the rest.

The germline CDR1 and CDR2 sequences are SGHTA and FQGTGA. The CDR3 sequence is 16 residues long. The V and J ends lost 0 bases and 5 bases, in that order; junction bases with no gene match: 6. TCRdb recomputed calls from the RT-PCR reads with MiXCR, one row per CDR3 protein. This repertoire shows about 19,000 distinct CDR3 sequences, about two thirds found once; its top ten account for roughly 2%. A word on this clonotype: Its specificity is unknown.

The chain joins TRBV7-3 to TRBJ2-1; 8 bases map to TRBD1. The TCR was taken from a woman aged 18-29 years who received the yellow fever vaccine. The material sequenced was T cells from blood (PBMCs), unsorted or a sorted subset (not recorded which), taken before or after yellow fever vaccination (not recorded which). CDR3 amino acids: CASSLTSQGADNEQFF. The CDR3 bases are TGTGCCAGCAGCTTAACGAGCCAGGGGGCGGACAATGAGCAGTTCTTC.